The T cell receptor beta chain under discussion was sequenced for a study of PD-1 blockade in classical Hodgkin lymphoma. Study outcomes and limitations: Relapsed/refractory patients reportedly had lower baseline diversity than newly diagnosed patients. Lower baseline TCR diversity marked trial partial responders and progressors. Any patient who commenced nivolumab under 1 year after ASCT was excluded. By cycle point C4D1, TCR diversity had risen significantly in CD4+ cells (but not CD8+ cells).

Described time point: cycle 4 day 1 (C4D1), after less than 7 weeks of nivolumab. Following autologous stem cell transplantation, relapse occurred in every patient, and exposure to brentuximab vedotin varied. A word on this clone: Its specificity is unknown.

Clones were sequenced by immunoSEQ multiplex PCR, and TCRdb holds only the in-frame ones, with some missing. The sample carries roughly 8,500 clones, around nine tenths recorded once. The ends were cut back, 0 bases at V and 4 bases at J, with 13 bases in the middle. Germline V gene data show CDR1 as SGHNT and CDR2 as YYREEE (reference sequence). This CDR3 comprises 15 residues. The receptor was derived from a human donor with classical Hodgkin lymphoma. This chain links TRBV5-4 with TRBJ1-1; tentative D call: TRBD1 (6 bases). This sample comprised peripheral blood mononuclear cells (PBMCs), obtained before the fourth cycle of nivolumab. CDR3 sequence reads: CASSLAGGGGTEAFF. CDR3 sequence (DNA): TGTGCCAGCAGCTTGGCCGGGGGCGGCGGCACTGAAGCTTTCTTT. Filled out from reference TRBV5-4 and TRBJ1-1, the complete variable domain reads ETGVTQSPTHLIKTRGQQVTLRCSSQSGHNTVSWYQQALGQGPQFIFQYYREEENGRGNFPPRFSGLQFPNYSSELNVNALELDDSALYLCASSLAGGGGTEAFFGQGTRLTVV.